A single sample gave rise to the 11 T cell receptor beta chains below, sequenced in a study of breast tumors, draining lymph nodes, adjacent tissues. TCRdb re-analysed the multiplex PCR reads in MiXCR, keeping a single row per CDR3 protein. Among some 120,000 distinct CDR3 sequences listed, just under 20% were seen once. Samples came from axillary lymph nodes draining the breast cancer. The sequenced material came from axillary lymph node tissue. Receptors were obtained from a female donor with breast cancer. Some clones in this sample may be carry-over from other donors' samples.

Comment on this clonotype: Since a much larger clone is just one base distant, this may be a read error. Without the conserved terminal phenylalanine or tryptophan, this CDR3 likely stems from a read error. This sequence joins TRBV18 and TRBJ2-7; a possible D gene is TRBD1 (5 bases). V was clipped by 3 bases and J by 1 base, with 10 bases between them. This CDR3 contains 14 residues. Germline V gene sequence: CDR1 KGHSH, CDR2 LQKENI. The DNA of the CDR3 is TGTGCCAGCTCACCCAAGACAGTATCCTACGAGCAGTACTCC. Translated: CASSPKTVSYEQYS.

To note about this clonotype: This clone may be a read error of a much larger clone one base away. This likely comes from a read error, as the CDR3 has no conserved phenylalanine or tryptophan at its end. This chain uses TRBV12-3 or TRBV12-4 with TRBJ1-5, with D possibly matching TRBD1 (5 bases). Trimming took off 1 base at V and 1 base at J, with 8 bases between the two ends. This CDR3 is built from 15 residues. The CDR3 sequence is CASSLDSGSNQPQHS. The DNA for the CDR3 is TGTGCCAGCAGTTTAGATTCAGGGAGCAATCAGCCCCAGCATTCT.

Ten or more counts support this clonotype. V gene TRBV7-3 combines with J gene TRBJ2-3; 7 bases fit TRBD2. CDR3 length equals 16 residues. V trimming: 6 bases; J trimming: 4 bases; junction bases outside the gene matches: 13. CDR1 is SGHTA and CDR2 is FQGTGA in the germline V gene. CDR3 region: CASRASGSNLADTQYF. CDR3 in DNA: TGTGCCAGCAGGGCTAGCGGCTCAAACCTGGCAGATACGCAGTATTTT. Combining the CDR3 with reference TRBV7-3 and TRBJ2-3 gives the whole variable domain GAGVSQTPSNKVTEKGKYVELRCDPISGHTALYWYRQSLGQGPEFLIYFQGTGAADDSGLPNDRFFAVRPEGSVSTLKIQRTERGDSAVYLCASRASGSNLADTQYFGPGTRLTVL.

V and J are TRBV12-3 or TRBV12-4 and TRBJ1-5, with D unclear. The CDR3 loop spans 13 amino acids. V shed 3 bases and J shed 3 bases, with 6 bases lying between them. The CDR3 region has the DNA TGTGCCAGCAGTTTGAGTCACAATCAGCCCCAGCATTTT. This translates into CASSLSHNQPQHF.

This clonotype was counted ten times or more. The CDR3 loop is CATSDFNPGRGHQDTQYF. The CDR3 DNA is TGTGCCACCAGTGATTTCAACCCGGGGCGGGGCCATCAAGATACGCAGTATTTT. J is TRBJ2-3 and V is TRBV24-1, with a possible D match to TRBD2 (6 bases). Germline V gene sequence: CDR1 KGHDR, CDR2 SFDVKD. V was trimmed by 1 base and J by 5 bases, leaving 21 bases between them. The CDR3 has 18 amino acids.

At least ten counts were recorded for this clonotype. CDR3 coding DNA: TGTGCCAGCAGCCAGGAGGACCCGATCTATGGCTACACCTTC. It specifies CASSQEDPIYGYTF. V and J are TRBV3-1 and TRBJ1-2; D uncertain. The CDR3 sequence is 14 residues long. V shed 3 bases and J shed 4 bases, with 12 bases lying between them. The germline V gene encodes CDR1 LGHDT and CDR2 YNNKEL (reference sequence). Complete variable domain (other parts from reference TRBV3-1 and TRBJ1-2): DTAVSQTPKYLVTQMGNDKSIKCEQNLGHDTMYWYKQDSKKFLKIMFSYNNKELIINETVPNRFSPKSPDKAHLNLHINSLELGDSAVYFCASSQEDPIYGYTFGSGTRLTVV.

Concerning this clonotype itself: This may be a read error, as it is one base from a much larger clone. The chain links TRBV20-1 to TRBJ2-7; 8 bases are shared with TRBD2. Looked up from germline, CDR1 is DFQATT and CDR2 is SNEGSKA (reference sequence). V lost 6 bases to trimming and J lost 6 bases; unmatched junction nucleotides: 13. There are 14 residues in the CDR3. CDR3 bases: TGCAGTGCGAAACGTGACGGGGGGGTGGGCGAGCAGTACTTC. Translated, it gives CSAKRDGGVGEQYF.

This clonotype showed up just a few times. This chain joins TRBV5-6 and TRBJ1-2, with D perhaps TRBD1 (5 bases). CDR1 is SGHDT and CDR2 is YYEEEE in the germline V gene. Trimming cost V 1 base and J 4 bases, with 11 bases left between them. This CDR3 spans 14 amino acids. The CDR3 region has the DNA TGTGCCAGCAGCTTGCTGAGTGGGGGCTATGGCTACACCTTC. Translation: CASSLLSGGYGYTF.

Comments on this clonotype: A read error may explain this, as a much larger clone is one base away. This chain connects TRBV6-1 to TRBJ1-5, with 9 bases matching TRBD1. The CDR3 totals 15 residues. Germline V lookup: CDR1 MNHNS, CDR2 SASEGT. CDR3 sequence: CASSPQGAGNQLQHF. DNA of the CDR3: TGTGCCAGCAGCCCACAGGGGGCAGGCAATCAGCTCCAGCATTTT.

This clonotype came up many times. The CDR3 DNA follows: TGTGCCAGCAGTTTAAGTTGGGGGGCGGGGAATTCACCCCTCCACTTT. Translating gives CASSLSWGAGNSPLHF. This chain joins TRBV27 and TRBJ1-6; D perhaps matches TRBD1 (6 bases). Between the trimmed V and J ends, which lost 2 bases and 7 bases, there was a span of 15 bases. The CDR3 runs to 16 residues. Germline V gene sequence: CDR1 MNHEY, CDR2 SMNVEV (reference sequence).

This clonotype came up many times. The chain carries TRBV10-1 and TRBJ2-1; 9 bases map to TRBD1. The ends lost 3 bases at V and 1 base at J; junction bases unmatched: 7. Germline V gene lookup returns CDR1 WNHNN and CDR2 SYGVQD (reference sequence). This CDR3 region has 17 residues. The CDR3 loop reads CASSEVTGTGSYNEQFF. CDR3 sequence (DNA): TGCGCCAGCAGTGAAGTAACCGGGACAGGGTCCTACAATGAGCAGTTCTTC.